The following is a TCR beta chain sequence with its context. From the RT-PCR reads, TCRdb called clonotypes with MiXCR, one entry per CDR3 protein. The table includes around 520,000 distinct CDR3 sequences, about 25% detected once. The CDR3 consists of 16 residues. Germline-derived CDR1 and CDR2 are SGHTA and FQGNSA. The V gene lost 1 base and the J gene lost 7 bases, with 17 bases spanning the gap. These data come from a study of response to subunit inactivated influenza vaccine. This chain connects TRBV7-2 to TRBJ2-1; D is tentatively TRBD1 or TRBD2 (5 bases each). The clonotype originates from a man over 45 who received an inactivated influenza vaccine. Specimen: CD4+ T cells sorted from PBMCs, collected about 5 days after vaccination. CDR3 residues: CASSLGIGRWGNEQFF. CDR3 DNA: TGTGCCAGCAGCTTAGGAATCGGCAGATGGGGGAATGAGCAGTTCTTC.